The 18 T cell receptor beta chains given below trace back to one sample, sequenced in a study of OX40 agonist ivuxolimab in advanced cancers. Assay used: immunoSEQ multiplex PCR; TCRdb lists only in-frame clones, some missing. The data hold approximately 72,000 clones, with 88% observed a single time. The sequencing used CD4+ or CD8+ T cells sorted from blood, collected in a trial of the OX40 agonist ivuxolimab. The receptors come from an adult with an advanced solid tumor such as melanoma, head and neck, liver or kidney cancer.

The CDR3 nucleotides are TGTGCCAGCAGTTTCCCTCCTATCTACGTCTACGAGCAGTACTTC. Protein sequence: CASSFPPIYVYEQYF. The chain couples TRBV27 to TRBJ2-7; D is ambiguous. The germline V gene has CDR1 MNHEY and CDR2 SMNVEV (reference sequence). The germline V and J ends were trimmed by 3 bases and 3 bases, with 15 bases remaining between them. This CDR3 is 15 amino acids long.

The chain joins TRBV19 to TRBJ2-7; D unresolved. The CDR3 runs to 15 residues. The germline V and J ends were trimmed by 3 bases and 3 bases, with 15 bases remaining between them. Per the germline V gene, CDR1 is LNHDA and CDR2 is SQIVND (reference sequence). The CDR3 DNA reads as TGTGCCAGTAGTATCCAGGCTGAATTGATCTACGAGCAGTACTTC. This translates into CASSIQAELIYEQYF.

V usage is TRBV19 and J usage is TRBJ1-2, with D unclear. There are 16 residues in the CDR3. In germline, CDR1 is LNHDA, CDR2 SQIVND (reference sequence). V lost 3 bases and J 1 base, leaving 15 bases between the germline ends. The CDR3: CASSMLSWQVNYGYTF. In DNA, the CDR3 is TGTGCCAGTAGTATGCTGTCTTGGCAGGTTAACTATGGCTACACCTTC.

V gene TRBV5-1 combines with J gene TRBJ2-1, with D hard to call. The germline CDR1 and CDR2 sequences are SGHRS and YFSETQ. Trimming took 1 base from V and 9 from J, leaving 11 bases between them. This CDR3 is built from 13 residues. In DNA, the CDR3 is TGCGCCAGCAGCTTGTCCTATGCTCCTGAGCAGTTCTTC. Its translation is CASSLSYAPEQFF.

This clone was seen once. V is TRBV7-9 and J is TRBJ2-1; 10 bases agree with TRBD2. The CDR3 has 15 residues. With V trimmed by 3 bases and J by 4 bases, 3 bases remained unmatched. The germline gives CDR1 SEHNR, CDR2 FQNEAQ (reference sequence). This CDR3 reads CASSFETSGYNEQFF. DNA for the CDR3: TGTGCCAGCAGCTTTGAGACTAGCGGGTACAATGAGCAGTTCTTC. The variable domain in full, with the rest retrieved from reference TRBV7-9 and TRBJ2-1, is DTGVSQNPRHKITKRGQNVTFRCDPISEHNRLYWYRQTLGQGPEFLTYFQNEAQLEKSRLLSDRFSAERPKGSFSTLEIQRTEQGDSAMYLCASSFETSGYNEQFFGPGTRLTVL.

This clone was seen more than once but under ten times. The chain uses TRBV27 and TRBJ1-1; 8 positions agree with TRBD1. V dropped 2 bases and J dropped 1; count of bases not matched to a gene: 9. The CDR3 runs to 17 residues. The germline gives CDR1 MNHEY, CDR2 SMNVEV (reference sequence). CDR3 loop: CASSLLSLGQGNTEAFF. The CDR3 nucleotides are TGTGCCAGCAGTTTACTATCTCTAGGACAGGGGAACACTGAAGCTTTCTTT.

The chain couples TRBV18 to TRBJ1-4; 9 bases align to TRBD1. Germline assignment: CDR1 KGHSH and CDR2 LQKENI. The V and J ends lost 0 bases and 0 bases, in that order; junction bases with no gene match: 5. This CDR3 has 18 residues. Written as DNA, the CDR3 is TGTGCCAGCTCACCACCTGGGGACAGGGAAACAACTAATGAAAAACTGTTTTTT. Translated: CASSPPGDRETTNEKLFF.

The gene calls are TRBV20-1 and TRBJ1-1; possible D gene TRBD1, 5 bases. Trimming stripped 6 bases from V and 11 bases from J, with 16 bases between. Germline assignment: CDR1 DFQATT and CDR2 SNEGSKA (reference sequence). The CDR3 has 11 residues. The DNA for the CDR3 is TGCAGTGCGGGGACGGGAAAGAGCGCTTTCTTT. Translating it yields CSAGTGKSAFF.

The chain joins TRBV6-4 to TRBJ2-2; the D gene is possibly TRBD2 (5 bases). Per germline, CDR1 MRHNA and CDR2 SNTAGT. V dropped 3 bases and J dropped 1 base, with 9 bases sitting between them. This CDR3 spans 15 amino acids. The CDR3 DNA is TGTGCCAGCAGTGAGAGCGGAGTGAACACCGGGGAGCTGTTTTTT. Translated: CASSESGVNTGELFF.

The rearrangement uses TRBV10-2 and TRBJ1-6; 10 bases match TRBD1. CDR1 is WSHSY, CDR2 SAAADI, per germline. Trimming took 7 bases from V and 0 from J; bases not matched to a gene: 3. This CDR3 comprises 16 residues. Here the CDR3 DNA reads TGCGCCAGCATGGGACAGGGGAGCTCCTATAATTCACCCCTCCACTTT. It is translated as CASMGQGSSYNSPLHF.

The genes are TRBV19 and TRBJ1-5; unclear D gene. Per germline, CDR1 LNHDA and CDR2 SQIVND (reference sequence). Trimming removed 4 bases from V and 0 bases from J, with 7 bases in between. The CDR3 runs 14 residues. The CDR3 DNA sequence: TGTGCCAGTAGTAGTTTCAATAGCAATCAGCCCCAGCATTTT. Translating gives CASSSFNSNQPQHF. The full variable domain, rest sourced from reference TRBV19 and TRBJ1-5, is DGGITQSPKYLFRKEGQNVTLSCEQNLNHDAMYWYRQDPGQGLRLIYYSQIVNDFQKGDIAEGYSVSREKKESFPLTVTSAQKNPTAFYLCASSSFNSNQPQHFGDGTRLSIL.

CDR3 sequence (DNA): TGTGCCAGCACCTTACCCAATTCACCCCTCCACTTT. This encodes CASTLPNSPLHF. This rearrangement joins TRBV6-1 to TRBJ1-6, with no clear D. Trimming cost V 7 bases and J 7 bases, with 8 bases left between them. Germline loops: CDR1 MNHNS, CDR2 SASEGT. The CDR3 has 12 amino acids.

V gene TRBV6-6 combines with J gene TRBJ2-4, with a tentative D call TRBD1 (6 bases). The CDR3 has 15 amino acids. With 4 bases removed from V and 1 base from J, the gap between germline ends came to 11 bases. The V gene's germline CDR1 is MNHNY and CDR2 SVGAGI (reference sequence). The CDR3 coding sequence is TGTGCCAGCAGTTTACAGGGTTTTGCCAAAAACATTCAGTACTTC. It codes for CASSLQGFAKNIQYF.

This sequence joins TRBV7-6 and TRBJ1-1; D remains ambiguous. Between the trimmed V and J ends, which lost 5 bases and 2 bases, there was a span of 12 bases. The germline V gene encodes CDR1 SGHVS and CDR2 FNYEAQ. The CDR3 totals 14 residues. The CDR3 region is CASSGGPINTEAFF. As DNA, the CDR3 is TGTGCCAGCAGCGGAGGACCCATTAACACTGAAGCTTTCTTT.

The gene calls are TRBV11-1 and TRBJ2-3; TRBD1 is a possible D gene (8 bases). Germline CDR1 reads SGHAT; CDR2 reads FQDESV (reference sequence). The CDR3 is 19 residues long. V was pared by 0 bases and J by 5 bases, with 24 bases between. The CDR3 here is CASSLAWPFDRGGGDTQYF. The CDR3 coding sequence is TGTGCCAGCAGCTTAGCCTGGCCCTTCGACAGGGGCGGGGGAGATACGCAGTATTTT.

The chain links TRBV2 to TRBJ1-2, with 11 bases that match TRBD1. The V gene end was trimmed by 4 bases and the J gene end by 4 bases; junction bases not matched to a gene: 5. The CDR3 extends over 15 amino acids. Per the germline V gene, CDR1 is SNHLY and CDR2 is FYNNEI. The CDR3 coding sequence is TGTGCCAGCAGTGGGACAGGGGGCGAACTCTATGGCTACACCTTC. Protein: CASSGTGGELYGYTF.

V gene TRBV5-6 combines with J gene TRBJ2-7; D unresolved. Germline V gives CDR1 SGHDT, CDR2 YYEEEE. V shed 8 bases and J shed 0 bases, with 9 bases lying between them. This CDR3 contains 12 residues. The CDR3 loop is CASSTSSYEQYF. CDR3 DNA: TGTGCCAGTTCGACTTCCTCCTACGAGCAGTACTTC.

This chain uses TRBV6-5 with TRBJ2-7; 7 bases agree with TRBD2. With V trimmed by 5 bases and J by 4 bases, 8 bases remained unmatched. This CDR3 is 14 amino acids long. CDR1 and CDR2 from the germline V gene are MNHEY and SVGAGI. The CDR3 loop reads CASSLSGVPYEQYF. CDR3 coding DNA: TGTGCCAGCAGTCTCAGCGGGGTACCATACGAGCAGTACTTC.